The 6 T cell receptor beta chains below come from one sample, sequenced in a study of T cells in Graves' hyperthyroidism and ophthalmopathy. There were TCR beta CDR3 regions amplified from RNA transcripts. An initial round of RT-PCR targeting the TCR CDR3 relied on the HTBI primer set. TCRdb used MiXCR to reprocess the multiplex PCR reads, holding one entry per CDR3 protein. Among about 560,000 distinct CDR3 sequences listed, around 17% were seen once. Sequencing was carried out using blood. These receptors originate from a young woman with Graves' hyperthyroidism.

This clonotype was seen more than once but under ten times. The chain is built from TRBV7-9 and TRBJ2-2, with D perhaps TRBD1 (6 bases). This CDR3 comprises 18 residues. V dropped 1 base and J dropped 1 base, with 16 bases sitting between them. Germline lookup yields CDR1 SEHNR and CDR2 FQNEAQ (reference sequence). In nucleotides, the CDR3 is TGTGCCAGCAGCTTAGGTCGATTTGGACAGAGGAACACCGGGGAGCTGTTTTTT. Protein sequence: CASSLGRFGQRNTGELFF.

Only a few counts were recorded for this clonotype. The chain recombines TRBV15 with TRBJ2-7; perhaps TRBD1 as D (6 bases). The germline CDR1 and CDR2 sequences are LNHNV and YYDKDF (reference sequence). The CDR3 loop spans 14 amino acids. The V end was cut by 6 bases, the J end by 4 bases, with 16 bases between. The CDR3 spells CATSPSRDKYEQYF. DNA for the CDR3: TGTGCCACCAGTCCCTCCCGGGACAAGTACGAGCAGTACTTC.

This clonotype has at least ten counts. The genes are TRBV28 and TRBJ2-2; no firm D call. V lost 7 bases and J lost 1, with 10 bases in between. Germline assignment: CDR1 MDHEN and CDR2 SYDVKM. The CDR3 loop spans 14 amino acids. In nucleotides, the CDR3 is TGTGCCAGCAAACAGCCCTGGAACACCGGGGAGCTGTTTTTT. This translates into CASKQPWNTGELFF. Combining the CDR3 with reference TRBV28 and TRBJ2-2 gives the whole variable domain DVKVTQSSRYLVKRTGEKVFLECVQDMDHENMFWYRQDPGLGLRLIYFSYDVKMKEKGDIPEGYSVSREKKERFSLILESASTNQTSMYLCASKQPWNTGELFFGEGSRLTVL.

This clonotype was seen a handful of times. The V and J genes are TRBV7-2 and TRBJ1-5; tentative D call: TRBD1 (5 bases). CDR1 and CDR2 (germline): SGHTA, FQGNSA. This CDR3 spans 16 amino acids. Trimming left V 2 bases short and J 0 bases short, with 11 bases between. The CDR3 DNA reads as TGTGCCAGCAGCTTATGGGGCAGGGATAGCAATCAGCCCCAGCATTTT. Translation: CASSLWGRDSNQPQHF.

The chain links TRBV10-3 to TRBJ2-1, with a possible D match to TRBD2 (5 bases). V lost 8 bases, J lost 5 bases, and 19 bases lay in between. The CDR3 has 15 amino acids. Germline CDR1 is ENHRY and CDR2 is SYGVKD. This CDR3 is CAISLWGASNNEQFF. CDR3 coding DNA: TGTGCCATCTCACTTTGGGGAGCATCCAACAATGAGCAGTTCTTC.

This clonotype has just a few counts. DNA for the CDR3: TGTGCCATCAGTGGGGGGAGCGAGCAGTACTTC. It encodes CAISGGSEQYF. This rearrangement joins TRBV10-3 to TRBJ2-7; D possibly uses TRBD1 or TRBD2 (5 bases each). The CDR3 has 11 residues. Germline V gene sequence: CDR1 ENHRY, CDR2 SYGVKD. The germline V and J ends were trimmed by 4 bases and 6 bases, with 7 bases remaining between them.